The TCR beta chain under discussion was sequenced for a study of T-cell memory formation after mild COVID-19. V was trimmed by 7 bases and J by 6 bases, leaving 12 bases between them. Germline CDR1 reads ENHRY; CDR2 reads SYGVKD. The CDR3 has 13 residues. TCRdb re-called the 5' RACE reads with MiXCR, one entry per CDR3 protein. The data contain some 120,000 distinct CDR3 sequences, approximately 15% of them singletons. This clonotype was sampled from a man aged 18 to 30 who had mild COVID-19 (a few samples of this study predate the infection). Cell type and time point are not known. The material sequenced was PBMCs or a T cell subset sorted from them (not recorded which). The chain has TRBV10-3 and TRBJ2-2; a possible D gene is TRBD1 (6 bases). The CDR3 DNA sequence: TGTGCCATCACCCCACAGGGCGCCGGGGAGCTGTTTTTT. It codes for CAITPQGAGELFF.